Each of the 18 T cell receptor beta chains below was sequenced from the same sample in a study of shared clonotypes between healthy human individuals. Sequencing was performed with immunoSEQ multiplex PCR; in TCRdb, only in-frame clones are kept and a portion is missing. The top ten hold under 0.45% of the sample, which has more than 2,000,000 clones, approximately 95% seen once. The sequenced material came from naive CD4+ T cells from PBMCs. Noted subset: CD45RA+ positively selected. All receptors derive from a man between 18 and 29 years old in good health. Some clones in this sample may be carry-over from other donors' samples.

The chain employs TRBV4-3 and TRBJ2-7; 12 bases match TRBD2. Per the germline V gene, CDR1 is LGHNA and CDR2 is YSLEER. The CDR3 consists of 16 residues. V gave up 0 bases and J gave up 4 bases; unmatched junction bases: 4. This chain's CDR3 is CASSQDLLAGGYEQYF. The CDR3 bases are TGCGCCAGCAGCCAAGACCTTCTAGCGGGAGGGTACGAGCAGTACTTC.

This sequence joins TRBV27 and TRBJ2-7; 13 bases are a match to TRBD2. This CDR3 has 17 residues. Germline loops: CDR1 MNHEY, CDR2 SMNVEV (reference sequence). The V and J ends lost 5 bases and 0 bases, in that order; junction bases with no gene match: 7. CDR3 sequence (DNA): TGTGCCAGCAGTGCACGGACTAGCGGGAGCTTCTCCTACGAGCAGTACTTC. The encoded protein is CASSARTSGSFSYEQYF.

The V call is TRBV6-5, the J call TRBJ1-2; TRBD1 might be the D (6 bases). Germline values: CDR1 MNHEY, CDR2 SVGAGI. CDR3 length equals 14 residues. The V end lost 1 base, the J end lost 4 bases, and 10 bases lay between the germline ends. The CDR3 nucleotides read TGTGCCAGCAGTTACTTGCGGGACACCTATGGCTACACCTTC. Its protein product is CASSYLRDTYGYTF.

This chain uses TRBV9 with TRBJ2-1; 8 nucleotides line up with TRBD2. The J segment lost 9 bases and the V segment lost 1 base, leaving 9 bases of the junction unmatched. The CDR3 sequence is 15 residues long. Germline V CDR1 and CDR2: SGDLS, YYNGEE. The chain's CDR3 is CASSVSGSGNGEQFF. The CDR3 coding sequence is TGTGCCAGCAGCGTAAGTGGTAGCGGGAACGGTGAGCAGTTCTTC.

This clone was seen just once. V usage is TRBV7-9 and J usage is TRBJ2-7; 7 nucleotides line up with TRBD2. Trimming cost V 5 bases and J 1 base; bases outside gene matches: 5. Per the germline V gene, CDR1 is SEHNR and CDR2 is FQNEAQ (reference sequence). The CDR3 loop spans 14 amino acids. The CDR3: CASSDSGRSYEQYF. CDR3 coding DNA: TGTGCCAGCAGCGATAGCGGGCGGTCCTACGAGCAGTACTTC.

The rearrangement links TRBV4-1 to TRBJ2-2; possible D gene TRBD2, 6 bases. Looked up from germline, CDR1 is MGHRA and CDR2 is YSYEKL. CDR3 length equals 17 residues. The V and J ends lost 1 base and 3 bases respectively, with 15 bases between them. This CDR3 is CASSQGVGRRYTGELFF. The CDR3 coding sequence is TGCGCCAGCAGCCAAGGGGTCGGGAGAAGGTACACCGGGGAGCTGTTTTTT.

V gene TRBV20-1 combines with J gene TRBJ2-7; the D is unclear. Germline V gene sequence: CDR1 DFQATT, CDR2 SNEGSKA (reference sequence). This CDR3 is built from 11 residues. The V gene lost 1 base and the J gene lost 2 bases, with 3 bases spanning the gap. CDR3 nucleotides: TGCAGTGCTAGAGCACCCTACGAGCAGTACTTC. It codes for CSARAPYEQYF.

This chain uses TRBV6-5 with TRBJ2-2; no firm D call. The germline gives CDR1 MNHEY, CDR2 SVGAGI. The CDR3 is made up of 11 amino acids. V dropped 2 bases and J dropped 6 bases, with 1 base sitting between them. This CDR3 is CASSYAGELFF. CDR3 in DNA: TGTGCCAGCAGTTACGCCGGGGAGCTGTTTTTT.

This sequence joins TRBV7-8 and TRBJ2-7; 10 bases are a match to TRBD2. Germline V lookup: CDR1 SGHVS, CDR2 FQNEAQ. The CDR3 loop spans 15 amino acids. V was clipped by 3 bases and J by 5 bases; unmatched bases: 7. The DNA of the CDR3 is TGTGCCAGCAGCTTTTCTAGCGGGAGAATCCACGAGCAGTACTTC. It translates to CASSFSSGRIHEQYF. Complete variable domain (other parts from reference TRBV7-8 and TRBJ2-7): GAGVSQSPRYKVAKRGQDVALRCDPISGHVSLFWYQQALGQGPEFLTYFQNEAQLDKSGLPSDRFFAERPEGSVSTLKIQRTQQEDSAVYLCASSFSSGRIHEQYFGPGTRLTVT.

This clone appeared a single time. Other DNA variants within this sample encode the same CDR3. V and J are TRBV6-1 and TRBJ2-7; D remains unclear. The CDR3 sequence is 12 residues long. V shed 2 bases and J shed 1 base, with 3 bases lying between them. Germline CDR1 and CDR2: MNHNS and SASEGT. In nucleotides, the CDR3 is TGTGCCAGCAGTGAACAGTCCTACGAGCAGTACTTC. It yields the protein CASSEQSYEQYF.

This chain joins TRBV5-6 and TRBJ2-5; 9 bases align to TRBD1. The last part of the DNA fits TRBJ2-7 better; the J call may be wrong. The CDR3 is 13 residues long. Germline V gene data show CDR1 as SGHDT and CDR2 as YYEEEE. DNA for the CDR3: TGTGCCAGCAGAGATCGACAGGGGGGCGAGCAGTACTTC. This sequence encodes CASRDRQGGEQYF.

The rearrangement uses TRBV6-5 and TRBJ2-1; a possible D gene is TRBD1 (5 bases). Germline assignment: CDR1 MNHEY and CDR2 SVGAGI. This CDR3 comprises 15 residues. V was clipped by 6 bases and J by 0 bases, with 12 bases between them. The CDR3 loop reads CASRLTVNSYNEQFF. Written as DNA, the CDR3 is TGTGCCAGCAGACTGACAGTGAACTCCTACAATGAGCAGTTCTTC.

The J gene is TRBJ1-1, the V gene TRBV5-4, with 7 bases identical to TRBD1. This CDR3 comprises 15 residues. V lost 4 bases, J lost 0 bases, and 6 bases stayed unmatched. Germline V CDR1 and CDR2: SGHNT, YYREEE (reference sequence). CDR3: CASSPGTAMNTEAFF. CDR3 DNA sequence: TGTGCCAGCAGCCCTGGGACAGCCATGAACACTGAAGCTTTCTTT.

The chain has TRBV5-6 and TRBJ1-1; a weak D match, TRBD1 (5 bases). The ends were cut back, 6 bases at V and 5 bases at J, with 11 bases in the middle. CDR1 is SGHDT, CDR2 YYEEEE, per germline. This CDR3 contains 12 residues. CDR3 residues: CASNRWGTEAFF. CDR3 bases: TGTGCCAGCAATCGTTGGGGGACTGAAGCTTTCTTT.

The gene calls are TRBV6-5 and TRBJ2-3; D unresolved. Per the germline V gene, CDR1 is MNHEY and CDR2 is SVGAGI. The CDR3 is 16 residues long. V dropped 0 bases and J dropped 0 bases, with 10 bases sitting between them. The chain's CDR3 is CASSYSPVYSTDTQYF. As DNA, the CDR3 is TGTGCCAGCAGTTACTCGCCAGTCTATAGCACAGATACGCAGTATTTT.

The genes are TRBV7-2 and TRBJ1-2; D uncertain. The CDR3 is 15 amino acids. The ends were cut back, 3 bases at V and 0 bases at J, with 11 bases in the middle. Germline-derived CDR1 and CDR2 are SGHTA and FQGNSA. The CDR3 DNA follows: TGTGCCAGCAGCTTCGGGCCCTTAGCTAACTATGGCTACACCTTC. Its translation: CASSFGPLANYGYTF.

The J gene is TRBJ2-7, the V gene TRBV7-2; D unclear. Trimming removed 7 bases at V and 7 bases at J, with 17 bases between. Germline assignment: CDR1 SGHTA and CDR2 FQGNSA. The length of the CDR3 is 13 residues. CDR3 protein: CASTPDRLAEQYF. The CDR3 DNA is TGTGCCAGCACCCCGGACCGGCTTGCGGAGCAGTACTTC.

The chain couples TRBV4-2 to TRBJ1-1; 10 positions agree with TRBD1. With 0 bases clipped from V and 0 bases from J, the junction kept 13 bases outside the gene matches. The CDR3 spans 20 residues. The germline V gene has CDR1 LGHNA and CDR2 YNFKEQ. CDR3 DNA sequence: TGTGCCAGCAGCCAAGATCTTCTAGCGACAGGGGGCGTCATGAACACTGAAGCTTTCTTT. Protein: CASSQDLLATGGVMNTEAFF.